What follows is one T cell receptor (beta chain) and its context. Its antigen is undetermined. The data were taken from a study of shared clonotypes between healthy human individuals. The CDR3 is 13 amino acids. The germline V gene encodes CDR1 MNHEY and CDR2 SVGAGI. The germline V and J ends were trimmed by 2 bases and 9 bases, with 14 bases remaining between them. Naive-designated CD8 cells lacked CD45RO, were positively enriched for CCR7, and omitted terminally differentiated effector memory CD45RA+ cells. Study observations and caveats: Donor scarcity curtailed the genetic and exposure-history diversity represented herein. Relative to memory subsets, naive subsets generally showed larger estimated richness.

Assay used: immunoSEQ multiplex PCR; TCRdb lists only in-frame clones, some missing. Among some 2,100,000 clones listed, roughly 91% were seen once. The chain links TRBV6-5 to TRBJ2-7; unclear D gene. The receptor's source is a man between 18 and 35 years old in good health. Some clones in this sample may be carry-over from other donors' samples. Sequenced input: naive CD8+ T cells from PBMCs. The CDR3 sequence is CASSYGPVEAQYF. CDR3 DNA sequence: TGTGCCAGCAGTTACGGCCCGGTAGAAGCGCAGTACTTC.